The next 22 T cell receptor beta chains were all read from a single sample in a study of regulatory T cells in long-lasting Graves disease. The sample's time point: newly diagnosed GD, antithyroid drugs for less than 3 months. PBMCs provided the RNA from which the TCR library was made. HTBI primers from iRepertoire and Arm-PCR of CDR3 regions yielded the TCR beta libraries. Via MiXCR, TCRdb re-called the multiplex PCR reads, giving one row per CDR3 protein. The table lists some 240,000 distinct CDR3 sequences, roughly 20% of them singletons. The same data also went into a second study, on T cells in Graves' hyperthyroidism and ophthalmopathy.

The sequencing used peripheral blood mononuclear cells (PBMCs), collected at new diagnosis, from a patient treated with antithyroid drugs. The source of these receptors is a woman younger than 45 with Graves disease.

The chain couples TRBV19 to TRBJ2-7; D perhaps matches TRBD2 (5 bases). From germline, CDR1 is LNHDA and CDR2 SQIVND (reference sequence). V was clipped by 3 bases and J by 5 bases, with 8 bases between them. The CDR3 is 12 amino acids. The CDR3: CASSIRGNEQYF. In DNA, the CDR3 is TGTGCCAGTAGTATTCGGGGTAACGAGCAGTACTTC.

The chain couples TRBV4-1 to TRBJ1-4, with TRBD1 as a possible D gene (5 bases). CDR1 is MGHRA, CDR2 YSYEKL, per germline. The CDR3 has 16 residues. The V gene lost 0 bases and the J gene lost 4 bases, with 12 bases spanning the gap. Here the CDR3 DNA reads TGCGCCAGCAGCCAAGATCCTCGGGGGTTTAATGAAAAACTGTTTTTT. Protein product: CASSQDPRGFNEKLFF.

This sequence joins TRBV18 and TRBJ1-2; 12 bases line up with TRBD1. The junction had 3 bases not matched to a gene; V was cut back by 3 bases and J by 7 bases. The germline V gene encodes CDR1 KGHSH and CDR2 LQKENI. The CDR3 totals 14 residues. CDR3 DNA: TGTGCCAGCTCACCGGGACAGGGGGCGGTTGGCTACACCTTC. Translation: CASSPGQGAVGYTF.

The chain carries TRBV11-2 and TRBJ2-7, with TRBD1 matching over 9 bases. The germline V gene has CDR1 SGHAT and CDR2 FQNNGV. V trimming: 8 bases; J trimming: 3 bases; junction bases outside the gene matches: 8. This CDR3 has 14 amino acids. DNA of the CDR3: TGTGCCAGCGGGATAGGGGACAGGGACTACGAGCAGTACTTC. Amino acid sequence: CASGIGDRDYEQYF.

This clonotype was observed a few times. This chain uses TRBV6-1 with TRBJ1-6, with 11 bases fitting TRBD1. Germline V gene data show CDR1 as MNHNS and CDR2 as SASEGT. The trim removed 6 bases at V and 3 bases at J, leaving 4 bases unmatched. The CDR3 covers 16 residues. Written as DNA, the CDR3 is TGTGCCAGCAGGTCGGGACAGGGGGTCTATAATTCACCCCTCCACTTT. This translates into CASRSGQGVYNSPLHF.

This clonotype was counted at least ten times. The chain combines TRBV29-1 with TRBJ2-3; a possible D gene is TRBD2 (7 bases). V lost 7 bases to trimming and J lost 6 bases, with 20 bases between them. The CDR3 has 14 residues. In germline, CDR1 is SQVTM, CDR2 ANQGSEA. For the CDR3, the DNA is TGCAGCGCGAGGGGGAGGGACACACGGGATACGCAGTATTTT. It is translated as CSARGRDTRDTQYF.

This clonotype was seen at least ten times. The chain uses TRBV20-1 and TRBJ2-2, with 8 bases lining up with TRBD1. Germline-derived CDR1 and CDR2 are DFQATT and SNEGSKA (reference sequence). This CDR3 has 18 amino acids. J lost 4 bases, V lost 1 base, and 14 bases had no gene match. In DNA form, the CDR3 reads TGCAGTGCTAGAGGGGGGCAGGACAGGGTGGTTCGCACCGGGGAGCTGTTTTTT. Translation: CSARGGQDRVVRTGELFF.

The sample holds many counts of this clonotype. The J gene is TRBJ1-1, the V gene TRBV11-2; D not resolved. The CDR3 has 14 residues. The germline gives CDR1 SGHAT, CDR2 FQNNGV. V was pared by 3 bases and J by 2 bases, with 10 bases between. The CDR3: CASSFTEINTEAFF. CDR3 DNA: TGTGCCAGCAGCTTTACAGAGATTAACACTGAAGCTTTCTTT.

This clonotype was counted at least ten times. The gene calls are TRBV11-1 and TRBJ1-1; D remains ambiguous. The CDR3 length is 15 residues. Deletions cut 1 base from V and 3 bases from J, with 12 bases between. Germline loops: CDR1 SGHAT, CDR2 FQDESV (reference sequence). The CDR3 DNA is TGTGCCAGCAGCTTAGATCCCTCAGAGGACACTGAAGCTTTCTTT. The encoded protein is CASSLDPSEDTEAFF.

The chain combines TRBV6-5 with TRBJ2-1, with 8 bases aligning to TRBD2. Germline CDR1 is MNHEY and CDR2 is SVGAGI. The CDR3 contains 14 residues. V gave up 4 bases and J gave up 15 bases; unmatched junction bases: 14. This CDR3 reads CASSFTGGANEPFF. The CDR3 DNA follows: TGTGCCAGCAGTTTCACGGGAGGGGCAAATGAACCGTTCTTC.

This clonotype was counted at least ten times. The chain combines TRBV18 with TRBJ2-5; possibly TRBD2 for D (6 bases). Per the germline V gene, CDR1 is KGHSH and CDR2 is LQKENI. The CDR3 extends over 14 amino acids. V was clipped by 0 bases and J by 4 bases, with 9 bases between them. The chain's CDR3 is CASSPPEGLETQYF. CDR3 sequence (DNA): TGTGCCAGCTCACCACCGGAGGGTCTAGAGACCCAGTACTTC.

In this sample, this clonotype turned up many times. The chain is built from TRBV9 and TRBJ2-1; weak D call: TRBD2 (6 bases). The CDR3 loop spans 12 amino acids. Trimming pared 4 bases from V and 6 bases from J, leaving 8 bases between. Germline V gives CDR1 SGDLS, CDR2 YYNGEE. In DNA, the CDR3 is TGTGCCAGCAGCCCCGGGGGCAATGAGCAGTTCTTC. This sequence encodes CASSPGGNEQFF.

Ten or more counts support this clonotype. This chain connects TRBV28 to TRBJ1-4; 9 nucleotides align to TRBD1. V was pared by 5 bases and J by 8 bases, with 12 bases of the junction left unmatched. CDR3 size: 16 residues. Germline lookup yields CDR1 MDHEN and CDR2 SYDVKM. The CDR3 spells CASSTPRTGVSEKLFF. The CDR3 nucleotides read TGTGCCAGCAGTACCCCACGGACAGGGGTTTCAGAAAAACTGTTTTTT. Using reference TRBV28 and TRBJ1-4 for the parts outside the CDR3, the full variable domain is DVKVTQSSRYLVKRTGEKVFLECVQDMDHENMFWYRQDPGLGLRLIYFSYDVKMKEKGDIPEGYSVSREKKERFSLILESASTNQTSMYLCASSTPRTGVSEKLFFGSGTQLSVL.

The rearrangement links TRBV7-8 to TRBJ2-6; tentatively, D is TRBD1 (5 bases). V lost 6 bases and J 2 bases, leaving 11 bases between the germline ends. Germline values: CDR1 SGHVS, CDR2 FQNEAQ. The CDR3 sequence is 15 residues long. The CDR3 region has the DNA TGTGCCAGCAGAGACGACAGACCTGGGGCCAACGTCCTGACTTTC. Its translation is CASRDDRPGANVLTF.

This clonotype was counted ten times or more. The chain employs TRBV20-1 and TRBJ1-6, with a tentative D call TRBD1 (5 bases). Deletions cut 6 bases from V and 5 bases from J, with 17 bases between. The CDR3 consists of 15 residues. Germline CDR1 and CDR2: DFQATT and SNEGSKA (reference sequence). The CDR3 reads CSAPQGRADNSPLHF. CDR3 coding DNA: TGCAGTGCGCCTCAGGGAAGAGCGGATAATTCACCCCTCCACTTT.

A remark on this clonotype: Since a far larger clone is one base different, this is likely a read error. The J gene is TRBJ2-3, the V gene TRBV2, with D perhaps matching TRBD1 (5 bases). The J call is uncertain, as TRBJ1-1 better fits the DNA end. The CDR3 is made up of 15 amino acids. The germline CDR1 and CDR2 sequences are SNHLY and FYNNEI. The CDR3 sequence: CASSPTGGSNTKAFF. The CDR3 coding sequence is TGTGCCAGCAGCCCGACGGGGGGTTCGAACACTAAAGCTTTCTTT.

As regards this clonotype: This may stem from a read error, because a much larger clone lies one nucleotide away. The genes are TRBV5-4 and TRBJ2-2; tentatively, D is TRBD2 (6 bases). V lost 2 bases to trimming and J lost 2 bases, with 13 bases between them. CDR3 length: 16 residues. CDR1 and CDR2 (germline): SGHNT, YYREEE (reference sequence). The CDR3 loop reads CASSFLARVNTGELFF. The CDR3 DNA reads as TGTGCCAGCAGCTTTCTAGCGCGGGTCAACACCGGGGAGCTGTTTTTT.

At least ten counts were recorded for this clonotype. The J gene is TRBJ1-2, the V gene TRBV7-9; 10 bases align to TRBD1. The CDR3 is made up of 14 amino acids. Germline CDR1 SEHNR, CDR2 FQNEAQ (reference sequence). Germline trimming cut 5 bases from V and 8 bases from J; bases unmatched to any gene: 8. The CDR3 bases are TGTGCCAGCAGCGGGACCGGGACAGGGGACGGCTACACCTTC. It codes for CASSGTGTGDGYTF.

This clonotype was found many times. The gene calls are TRBV10-3 and TRBJ2-3; D assignment may be TRBD1 or TRBD2 (5 bases each). Per the germline V gene, CDR1 is ENHRY and CDR2 is SYGVKD. V was cut by 2 bases and J by 0 bases, with 9 bases left in between. CDR3 length: 15 residues. CDR3: CAISERGRSTDTQYF. CDR3 DNA sequence: TGTGCCATCAGTGAGCGGGGCAGGAGCACAGATACGCAGTATTTT.

This clonotype was counted many times. CDR3 sequence: CATSRGGQGGYNSPLHF. CDR3 bases: TGTGCCACCAGCAGAGGGGGACAGGGGGGCTATAATTCACCCCTCCACTTT. The V and J genes are TRBV15 and TRBJ1-6; 11 nucleotides line up with TRBD1. This CDR3 region has 17 residues. Germline loops: CDR1 LNHNV, CDR2 YYDKDF (reference sequence). Trimming removed 1 base from V and 3 bases from J; junction bases left unmatched: 2.

The sample holds many counts of this clonotype. This chain uses TRBV6-1 with TRBJ1-5, with no clear D. CDR1 and CDR2 from the germline V gene are MNHNS and SASEGT. The CDR3 consists of 15 residues. Trimming pared 2 bases from V and 7 bases from J, leaving 15 bases between. The chain's CDR3 is CASSERLTASQPQHF. DNA of the CDR3: TGTGCCAGCAGTGAAAGGCTCACGGCGAGCCAGCCCCAGCATTTT.

In regard to this clonotype: This may be a read error, as it is one base from a much larger clone. J is TRBJ2-2 and V is TRBV9, with D perhaps given as TRBD1 or TRBD2 (6 bases each). The ends were cut back, 1 base at V and 10 bases at J, with 11 bases in the middle. The CDR3 extends over 13 amino acids. Germline V gives CDR1 SGDLS, CDR2 YYNGEE. CDR3: CASSVRGVEELFF. In DNA, the CDR3 is TGTGCCAGCAGCGTAAGGGGGGTCGAGGAGCTGTTTTTT.